The present T cell receptor (beta chain) was sequenced within a study of CD8+ T cells in alopecia areata (dated by TCRdb to the late 2010s). Describing the broader study: Treated patients were enrolled in an open-label pilot trial of oral tofacitinib, 5 to 10 mg twice daily, for moderate-to-severe alopecia areata. RNA came from the PAXgene miRNA kit for fixed scalp, the miRNeasy kit for PBMCs, and the RNeasy kit for mouse skin. In humans, TCRbeta sequencing was performed on scalp tissue and on sorted CD4+ and CD8+ peripheral blood T cells from healthy controls and from patients with patchy or totalis/universalis alopecia areata. Scalp clonality was compared across normal scalp (n=4), patchy alopecia areata scalp (n=8), and alopecia totalis/universalis scalp (n=8). Patients received tofacitinib for 6 to 18 months and were then followed off drug for 6 months to check for delayed response and recurrence. In both human patients and the C3H/HeJ mouse model, the study applied high-throughput TCRbeta sequencing to look at T cell clonal expansion in alopecia areata. In treated patients, disease severity was measured using the SALT score, which gives the percentage of scalp surface area affected. TCRbeta CDR3 regions were amplified by immunoSEQ multiplex PCR with 35 Vbeta forward and 13 Jbeta reverse primers. Patients on tofacitinib were biopsied at baseline and after 4 and 24 weeks of treatment, and several of the patients also had a later scalp biopsy. General conclusions and limits of the study: Many expanded lesional clones persisted in scalp and blood during tofacitinib treatment, which may partly explain relapse after stopping treatment. Lesional scalp, especially in alopecia totalis/universalis, showed higher clonality and more expanded CD8+ clones than normal scalp, suggesting antigenic drive. Because the treated cohort was small and had just a single nonresponder, larger studies are needed to establish links between baseline CD8+ expansion and response. Resident alphabeta T cells in normal human skin are also sequenced, complicating scalp TCR repertoire analysis, unlike mouse skin dominated by gammadelta T cells. Tofacitinib significantly decreased scalp clonality and the number of expanded CD8+ clones among the top 100 scalp clones. Compared with mice, TCR sequences shared between patients were less clear, possibly partly because of HLA diversity across the patient population.

According to the germline V gene (reference sequence), CDR1 reads MNHEY and CDR2 reads SMNVEV. The CDR3 goes from the cysteine to the phenylalanine over 15 residues. The DNA shown is the 45-base CDR3, in frame from base 1. V trim: 5 bases; J trim: 7 bases; unmatched bases: 5. Library preparation was by the immunoSEQ multiplex PCR assay. For TCR sequencing, RNA was extracted from every sample and reverse transcribed into cDNA to serve as template. SuperScript III was used to make first-strand cDNA, primed with a 2:1 mix of oligo-dT and random hexamers. A synthetic immune receptor repertoire was used to assess amplification bias, and residual bias was removed computationally. The paper's data handling went like this. Raw reads were preprocessed to remove errors, and CDR3 was defined according to IMGT conventions as the region from the conserved cysteine to phenylalanine. Clonality was computed as 1 minus the Shannon entropy, with the entropy normalized by log2 of the number of productive unique TCRs. Whether scalp clones were CD4 or CD8 was inferred by matching scalp TCRbeta sequences against CD4 and CD8 repertoires sorted from blood. What TCRdb holds here is the immuneACCESS table cut down to in-frame rearrangements. Part of the clones is not present; checked against another copy, under half of the missing clones reflect an unresolved V gene, and the others are unexplained. The V and J calls and the clone size are those of that table, but D and trimming were determined from the DNA. The sample contains around 190,000 clones, 64% of them found a single time. The ten largest clones capture about 4% of the sample.

The time point label on this specimen signifies: around 4 weeks on oral tofacitinib. In light of the paper, this sample's treatment or condition label describes: oral pan-JAK inhibitor, 5-10 mg twice daily. Lesional scalp punch biopsies and peripheral blood were obtained from alopecia areata patients. PBMCs were separated by density centrifugation and stained for CD3, CD4 and CD8, after which CD4+ and CD8+ T cells were sorted on a FACSAria. In its sample, this clone was seen a few times. Its antigen is not yet known. No base-level quality is on record; no much larger clone is a single base apart. The specimen comprised CD4+ T cells sorted from blood, sampled at week 4, from a patient treated with tofacitinib. Recombination linked TRBV27 to TRBJ2-2, with TRBD2 matching 12 junction bases. The TCR sequence derives from a human donor with alopecia areata. Here is the DNA: TGTGCCAGCAGTCCCCGACTAGCGGGGGTCGGGGAGCTGTTTTTT. This sequence encodes CASSPRLAGVGELFF.